This entry features one TCR beta chain sequence. There is no known antigen for this receptor. Per-base qualities were not stored, and no clone one base away is much larger. Other DNA sequences from this sample encode an identical CDR3 as well. Using the deep immunoSEQ assay, TCR CDR3 regions were amplified from genomic DNA by multiplex PCR. Genomic DNA extracted from each cell subset was distributed evenly over all wells of several immunoSEQ 96-well plates, and each plate served as one replicate. For sorted subsets, each replicate PCR was loaded with approximately 190 ng genomic DNA, equivalent to about 30,000 T cell genomes. Purified libraries were measured with a Qubit 3.0 fluorometer, size-checked on a Bioanalyzer 2100, and measured again with the KAPA Library Quantification kit. Each immunoSEQ 96-well plate was sequenced on its own single-read 150-cycle Illumina NextSeq 550 flow cell. For the original study's pipeline: The immunoSEQ output contained only junctional sequences without quality scores, so filtering could not match that applied to full-length reads. To assign V/J genes and CDR3, sequences were annotated against IMGT germline references using PyIR, a Python wrapper for IgBLAST v1.9. Reads were filtered out if the reads had weak V/J assignments (E-value above 1e-6), no CDR3, stop codons, out-of-frame junctions, or ambiguous translated residues. A V3J clonotype was defined by an identical inferred V gene, J gene, and CDR3 amino acid sequence. Percentage overlap between repertoires was calculated by dividing the number of shared unique clonotypes by the size of the smaller repertoire. Three approaches were used to assess repertoire richness: RTK rarefaction, the Chao1 estimator, and Recon v2.1 estimates of unobserved clonotypes. Generation probabilities for all TCRbeta clonotypes obtained by the gDNA method from a handful of donors were computed using OLGA. The source is immuneACCESS, and TCRdb retained only in-frame sequences with V and J called. Part of the clones is not carried over; for the studies checked, unresolved V genes explain less than half of this, and the remainder is unexplained. V, J and clone size derive from that table, while D and trimming were established from the DNA sequence. This sample comprises fewer than 3 million clones, roughly 90% of them detected only once. The top ten clones comprise 0.37% of the sample.

Donors were healthy HIV-negative adults with no recently reported acute infections or vaccinations. Every donor was a Caucasian adult residing in Nashville, Tennessee, USA. CD4+ T cells were enriched through magnetic negative selection, after which naive cells were positively selected on CD45RA and the remaining negative fraction served as the memory subset. Blood was obtained by leukapheresis, after which PBMCs were separated by Ficoll-Histopaque density gradient centrifugation and cryopreserved in liquid nitrogen vapor phase. Analytical flow cytometry was used to check the purity and quantity of every magnetically sorted T cell population. From each sorted fraction, genomic DNA was isolated and quantified by UV absorbance on a Nanodrop 2000c. This sample was included in a study of shared clonotypes between healthy human individuals (dated by TCRdb to between 2020 and 2021). General notes on the study: Three men and two women, aged 18 to 49 years, made up the cohort. Per donor, leukapheresis produced somewhere between about 0.85 and 10 billion PBMCs. Different laboratories and diverse techniques were used to prepare libraries and sequence TCR repertoires, to increase sequencing depth and limit assay-specific biases. For each donor, CD4 naive and CD4 memory were each given three plates, CD8 naive was given two plates, and CD8 memory was given one plate. To estimate repertoire size and how much clonotypes are shared between individuals, the study performed deep sequencing of blood TCR repertoires from a few healthy adults. Study-level results and caveats: Naive subsets generally had larger estimated clonotype richness than memory subsets did. Pairwise subsampling indicated that sequencing depth was expected to affect the degree of clonotype sharing among donors. About 4.5% of naive CD4, roughly 3.5% of naive CD8, about 2.5% of memory CD4, and over 0.35% of memory CD8 clonotypes were shared across four donors. Compared with non-shared clonotypes, the clonotypes found in all four sorted-subset donors had higher generation probabilities. The small number of donors limited the genetic and exposure-history diversity represented. Sampling was limited to blood, and TCR repertoires in tissue likely differ from TCR repertoires in blood. Even with the large sequencing depth, rarefaction of the sorted-subset datasets indicated that sequencing was incomplete.

From the germline V gene (reference sequence), CDR1 is LNHNV and CDR2 is YYDKDF. Relative to germline, V is missing 3 bases and J is missing 0 bases, with 2 bases of the junction outside any gene match. Counted from cysteine to phenylalanine, this CDR3 has 15 amino acids. The read is trimmed to its CDR3 DNA, 45 bases read in frame from base 1. The chain is made from TRBV15 and TRBJ1-5, and TRBD1 aligns with 7 junction nucleotides. This TCR was sampled from a man younger than 35 in good health. Some clones in this sample may be carry-over from other donors' samples. Sequenced: naive CD4+ T cells from PBMCs. The cell subset or site label on this specimen signifies: CD45RA+ positively selected. The CDR3 region has the sequence CATSRTGYSNQPQHF. The DNA sequence reads TGTGCCACCAGCAGGACAGGGTATAGCAATCAGCCCCAGCATTTT.